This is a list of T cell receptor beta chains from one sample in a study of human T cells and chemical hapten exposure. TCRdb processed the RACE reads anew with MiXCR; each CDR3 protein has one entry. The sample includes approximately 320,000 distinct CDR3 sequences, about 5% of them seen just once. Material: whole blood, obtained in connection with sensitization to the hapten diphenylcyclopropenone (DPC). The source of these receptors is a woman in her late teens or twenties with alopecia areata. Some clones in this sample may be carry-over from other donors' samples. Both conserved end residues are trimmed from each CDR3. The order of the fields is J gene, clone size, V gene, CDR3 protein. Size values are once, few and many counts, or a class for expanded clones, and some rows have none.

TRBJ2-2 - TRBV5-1 ASSLEQVTGELF
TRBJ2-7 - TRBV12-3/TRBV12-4 ASSLREGVSYEQY
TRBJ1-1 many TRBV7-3 ASSSTDRGVAF
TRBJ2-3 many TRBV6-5 ASSYGPSADTQY
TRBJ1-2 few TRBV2 ASSEGKGGHGYT
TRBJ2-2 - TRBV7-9 ASSFQKTGKEGTGELF
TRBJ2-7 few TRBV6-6 ASSYHREQGGYEQY
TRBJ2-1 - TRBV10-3 AISRERNEQF
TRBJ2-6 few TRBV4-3 ASSQLPRAGANVLT
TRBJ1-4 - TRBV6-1 ASQNRDSNEKLF
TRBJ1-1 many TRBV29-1 SGGQGYGTEAF
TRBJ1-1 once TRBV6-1 ASSLRQGVTEAF
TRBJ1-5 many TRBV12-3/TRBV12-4 ASSLWDTNQPQH
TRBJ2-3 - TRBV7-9 ASRSDPAGSTDTQY
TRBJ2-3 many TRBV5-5 ASSPLGGFGTDTQY
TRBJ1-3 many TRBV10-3 AIRGDLSGNTIY
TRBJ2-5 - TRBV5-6 ASSFGRAETQY
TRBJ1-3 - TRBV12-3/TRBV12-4 ASSYTGRSYSGNTIY
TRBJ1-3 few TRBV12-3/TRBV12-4 ASSSSPRSSLSGNTIY
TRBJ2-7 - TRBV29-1 SFEGQTYEQY
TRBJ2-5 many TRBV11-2 ASSFNTGGMETQY
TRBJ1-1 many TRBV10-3 AIRVGAEAF
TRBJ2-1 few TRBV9 ASSPKHGGGASYNEQF
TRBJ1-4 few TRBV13 ASSVIAGEKLF
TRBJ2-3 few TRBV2 ASGSATVTNTQY
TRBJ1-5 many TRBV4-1 ASRNQPQH
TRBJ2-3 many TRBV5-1 ASSFGQDYTDTQY
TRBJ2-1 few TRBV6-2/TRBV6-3 ASTDIGGIYNEQF
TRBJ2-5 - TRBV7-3 ASSPGLAGFQETQY
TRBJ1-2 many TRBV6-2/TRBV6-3 ASSYQDTYGYT
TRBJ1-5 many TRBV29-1 SVAGTGGQPQH
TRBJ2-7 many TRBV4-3 ASSGQGRGSYEQY
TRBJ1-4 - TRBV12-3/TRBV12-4 ASRRDSSNEKLF
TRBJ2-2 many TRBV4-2 ASSQDGLAGPNTGELF
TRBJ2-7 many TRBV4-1 ASSQTDGRGEQY
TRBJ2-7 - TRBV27 ASTTGEIDEQY
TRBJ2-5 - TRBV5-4 ASSLRGAPETQC
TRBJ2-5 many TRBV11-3 ASSLVLAGEGETQY
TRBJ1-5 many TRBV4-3 ASSQDGNQPQH
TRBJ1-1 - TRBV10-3 AISERVGRNTEAF
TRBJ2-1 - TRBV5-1 ASSVLSRGLYNEQF
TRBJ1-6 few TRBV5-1 ASSSQGNRNSPLH
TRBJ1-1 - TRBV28 ASSDARLNTEAF
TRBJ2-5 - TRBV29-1 SGGLRATGETQY
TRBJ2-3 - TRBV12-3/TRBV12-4 ASSLVRGGATQY
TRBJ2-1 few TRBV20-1 SARGLRSYNEQF
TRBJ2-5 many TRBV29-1 SVEEGRETQY
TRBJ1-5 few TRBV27 ASSFSPNRDQPQH
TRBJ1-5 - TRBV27 ASSQQGWPGQPQH
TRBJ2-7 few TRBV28 ASRAPGQKYEQY
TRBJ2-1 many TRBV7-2 ASSRDRRYNEQF
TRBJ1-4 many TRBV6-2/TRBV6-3 ASSSGENEKLF
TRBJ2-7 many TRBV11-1 ASSPATGGTYEQY
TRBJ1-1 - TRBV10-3 AILSEMTGRNTEAF
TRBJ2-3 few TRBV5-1 ASRSLTGGADTQY
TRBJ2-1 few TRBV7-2 ASSRLPGGTYNEQF
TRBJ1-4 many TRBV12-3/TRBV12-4 ASSFADEKLF